The entry below gives a single T cell receptor (beta chain) sequence along with its context. This record belongs to a study of blood T cell repertoires in COVID-19. Study-level information: There were acute and convalescent COVID-19 samples, and they came from the United States, Italy and Spain.

Per the study methods: Reference gene primer amplification in the assay estimated nucleated cell counts. The data were produced by immunoSEQ multiplex PCR, yet TCRdb's version contains in-frame clones alone and is incomplete. V and J calls and clone size are as listed in that table; D and trimming were resolved from the DNA. Counted here are roughly 150,000 clones, 70% to 90% occurring once; the ten biggest clones make up 6%. Per the germline V gene, CDR1 is SGHRS and CDR2 is YFSETQ. The CDR3 is 12 amino acids. The germline V and J ends were trimmed by 5 bases and 2 bases, with 7 bases remaining between them.

Specimen: PBMCs or T cells enriched from blood (not recorded which). The clonotype was recovered from a man between 40 and 49 years old who had recovered from COVID-19. The V and J genes are TRBV5-1 and TRBJ1-2; D is ambiguous. In nucleotides, the CDR3 is TGCGCCAGCAGTCCGGAGAACTATGGCTACACCTTC. As protein: CASSPENYGYTF. The full variable domain, rest sourced from reference TRBV5-1 and TRBJ1-2, is KAGVTQTPRYLIKTRGQQVTLSCSPISGHRSVSWYQQTPGQGLQFLFEYFSETQRNKGNFPGRFSGRQFSNSRSEMNVSTLELGDSALYLCASSPENYGYTFGSGTRLTVV.